This TCR beta chain was identified in a study of T cell responses to AZD1222 COVID-19 vaccine. Findings and caveats of the study: Donors in the cohort were predominantly white British and more often female, and clonal diversity was possibly underestimated.

Regarding this clone: Its antigen is unidentified.

Sequencing used immunoSEQ multiplex PCR; TCRdb keeps in-frame clones, though not all of them. The data hold hundreds of thousands of clones, with 85% to 95% observed a single time. The CDR3 is made up of 11 amino acids. Trimming removed 6 bases from V and 11 bases from J, with 13 bases in between. CDR1 is MNHEY, CDR2 SVGAGI, per germline. V usage is TRBV6-5 and J usage is TRBJ1-1; D may be TRBD1 (5 bases). This sequence was found in an adult in good health. The sample here was peripheral blood, taken on day 0 of MenACWY control vaccination. The CDR3 DNA reads TGTGCCAGCAGGGTAGGGACGTGGGCTTTCTTT. Its protein product is CASRVGTWAFF.